These 5 T cell receptor beta chains share one sample of origin, sequenced in a study of T cell responses to AZD1222 COVID-19 vaccine. Sequencing was performed with immunoSEQ multiplex PCR; in TCRdb, only in-frame clones are kept and a portion is missing. The table shows 150,000 or so clones, with 90% occurring only once. The specimen was peripheral blood, collected on day 0 of AZD1222 vaccination. The receptors stem from an adult in good health.

The CDR3 reads CASSHARQISYEQYF. DNA of the CDR3: TGTGCCAGCAGCCATGCAAGACAGATCTCCTACGAGCAGTACTTC. The chain links TRBV3-1 (or the pseudogene TRBV3-2) to TRBJ2-7; a weak D match, TRBD1 (5 bases). V was pared by 3 bases and J by 0 bases, with 12 bases between. The CDR3 has 15 residues. CDR1 is LGHDT, CDR2 YNNKEL, per germline (reference sequence).

The chain carries TRBV15 and TRBJ1-5; 10 bases match TRBD1. The J segment lost 8 bases and the V segment lost 3 bases, leaving 4 bases of the junction unmatched. This CDR3 is built from 14 residues. Germline assignment: CDR1 LNHNV and CDR2 YYDKDF (reference sequence). CDR3 nucleotide sequence: TGTGCCACCAGCAGTGGGGACAGGGGTAAGCCCCAGCATTTT. Amino acids: CATSSGDRGKPQHF.

V is TRBV29-1 and J is TRBJ2-2, with 8 positions matching TRBD1. J gave up 7 bases and V 5 bases, and 12 bases lay outside the gene matches. Germline V CDR1 and CDR2: SQVTM, ANQGSEA. The CDR3 loop spans 15 amino acids. The DNA of the CDR3 is TGCAGCGTTCAGAGTGGGACAGGCATGGGCGGGGAGCTGTTTTTT. Translation: CSVQSGTGMGGELFF.

Concerning this clone itself: Other DNA sequences in the sample encode the same CDR3. This chain joins TRBV9 and TRBJ1-4, with 8 bases lining up with TRBD1. Germline V gives CDR1 SGDLS, CDR2 YYNGEE. This CDR3 has 14 amino acids. With V trimmed by 2 bases and J by 3 bases, 0 bases remained unmatched. This CDR3 is CASSVTGANEKLFF. The DNA of the CDR3 is TGTGCCAGCAGCGTGACAGGGGCTAATGAAAAACTGTTTTTT. The full variable domain, rest sourced from reference TRBV9 and TRBJ1-4, is DSGVTQTPKHLITATGQRVTLRCSPRSGDLSVYWYQQSLDQGLQFLIQYYNGEERAKGNILERFSAQQFPDLHSELNLSSLELGDSALYFCASSVTGANEKLFFGSGTQLSVL.

The CDR3 sequence is CASSSLLAGAISEQFF. DNA for the CDR3: TGTGCCAGCAGTTCTCTCCTAGCGGGAGCTATCAGTGAGCAGTTCTTC. V usage is TRBV7-2 and J usage is TRBJ2-1; 10 bases are shared with TRBD2. Per germline, CDR1 SGHTA and CDR2 FQGNSA. V lost 6 bases, J lost 9 bases, and 14 bases stayed unmatched. The CDR3 totals 16 residues.